This T cell receptor (beta chain) is from a study of blood T cell repertoires in COVID-19. On the study more broadly: PBMCs, B-cell-depleted T cells, or T cells provided the cDNA or gDNA that made up the material.

The CDR3 loop spans 15 amino acids. The germline gives CDR1 MGHRA, CDR2 YSYEKL. V was cut by 0 bases and J by 4 bases, with 10 bases left in between. Profiled with immunoSEQ multiplex PCR; TCRdb holds only in-frame clones, not every one. The sample holds some 42,000 clones, around 90% seen once. The TCR comes from a man in his forties or fifties with active COVID-19. Sequenced sample: peripheral blood. This chain connects TRBV4-1 to TRBJ1-3; D gene unclear. The chain's CDR3 is CASSQEPTAGNTIYF. The DNA of the CDR3 is TGCGCCAGCAGCCAAGAACCTACTGCAGGAAACACCATATATTTT.